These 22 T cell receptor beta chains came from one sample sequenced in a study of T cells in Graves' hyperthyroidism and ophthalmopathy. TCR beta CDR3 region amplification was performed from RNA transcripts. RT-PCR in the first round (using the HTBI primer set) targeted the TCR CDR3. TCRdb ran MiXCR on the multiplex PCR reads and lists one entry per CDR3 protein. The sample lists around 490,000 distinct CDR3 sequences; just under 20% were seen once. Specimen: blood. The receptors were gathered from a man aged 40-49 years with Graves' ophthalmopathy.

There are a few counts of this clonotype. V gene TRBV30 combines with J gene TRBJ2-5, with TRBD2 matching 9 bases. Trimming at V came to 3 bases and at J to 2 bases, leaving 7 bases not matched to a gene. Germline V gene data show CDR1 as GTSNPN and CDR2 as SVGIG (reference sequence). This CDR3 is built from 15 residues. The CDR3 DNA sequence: TGTGCCTGGAGCGTTAGCGGGGGATATCAAGAGACCCAGTACTTC. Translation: CAWSVSGGYQETQYF. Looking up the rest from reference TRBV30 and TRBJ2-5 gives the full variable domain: SQTIHQWPATLVQPVGSPLSLECTVEGTSNPNLYWYRQAAGRGLQLLFYSVGIGQISSEVPQNLSASRPQDRQFILSSKKLLLSDSGFYLCAWSVSGGYQETQYFGPGTRLLVL.

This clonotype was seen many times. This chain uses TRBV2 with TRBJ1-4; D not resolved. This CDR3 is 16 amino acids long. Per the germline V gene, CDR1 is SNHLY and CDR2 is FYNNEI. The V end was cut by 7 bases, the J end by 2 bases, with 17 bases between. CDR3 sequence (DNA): TGTGCCAGCACTCCTCCCGGGGAGGGCACTAATGAAAAACTGTTTTTT. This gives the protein CASTPPGEGTNEKLFF.

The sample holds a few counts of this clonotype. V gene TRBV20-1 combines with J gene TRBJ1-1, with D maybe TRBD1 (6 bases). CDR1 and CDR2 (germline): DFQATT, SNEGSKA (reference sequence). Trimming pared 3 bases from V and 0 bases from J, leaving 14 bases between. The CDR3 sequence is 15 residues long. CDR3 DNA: TGCAGTGCTAGTTCAGGGGCGATGATGAACACTGAAGCTTTCTTT. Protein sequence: CSASSGAMMNTEAFF.

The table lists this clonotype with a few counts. As DNA, the CDR3 is TGCAGGGGGGACAAAGGGGAAGGGCCTAGGGAGCAGTACTTC. This translates into CRGDKGEGPREQYF. The genes are TRBV20-1 and TRBJ2-7; TRBD1 is a possible D gene (6 bases). CDR1 and CDR2 from the germline V gene are DFQATT and SNEGSKA (reference sequence). The CDR3 totals 14 residues.

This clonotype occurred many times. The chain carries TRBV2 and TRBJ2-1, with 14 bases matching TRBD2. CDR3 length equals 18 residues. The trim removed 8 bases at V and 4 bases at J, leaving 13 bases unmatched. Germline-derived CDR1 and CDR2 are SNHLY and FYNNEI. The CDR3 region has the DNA TGTGCCAGCCGATACGGACTAGCGGGAGGTCCGGGGTACAATGAGCAGTTCTTC. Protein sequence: CASRYGLAGGPGYNEQFF.

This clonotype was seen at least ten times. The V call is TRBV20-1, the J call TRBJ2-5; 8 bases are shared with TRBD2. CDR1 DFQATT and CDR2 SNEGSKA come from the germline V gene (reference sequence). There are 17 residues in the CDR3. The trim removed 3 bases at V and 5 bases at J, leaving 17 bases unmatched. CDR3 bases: TGCAGTGCTAGCCCCGGGGCGGGGGGCAGGGCACGGGAGACCCAGTACTTC. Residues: CSASPGAGGRARETQYF.

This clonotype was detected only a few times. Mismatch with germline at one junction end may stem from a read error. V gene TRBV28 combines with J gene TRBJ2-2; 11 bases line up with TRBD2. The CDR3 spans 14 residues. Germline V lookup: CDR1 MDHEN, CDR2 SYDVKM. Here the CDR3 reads CATRLAGNTGELSF. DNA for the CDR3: TGTGCCACCCGACTAGCGGGAAACACCGGGGAGCTGTCTTTT. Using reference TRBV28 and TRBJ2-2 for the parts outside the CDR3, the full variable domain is DVKVTQSSRYLVKRTGEKVFLECVQDMDHENMFWYRQDPGLGLRLIYFSYDVKMKEKGDIPEGYSVSREKKERFSLILESASTNQTSMYLCATRLAGNTGELSFGEGSRLTVL.

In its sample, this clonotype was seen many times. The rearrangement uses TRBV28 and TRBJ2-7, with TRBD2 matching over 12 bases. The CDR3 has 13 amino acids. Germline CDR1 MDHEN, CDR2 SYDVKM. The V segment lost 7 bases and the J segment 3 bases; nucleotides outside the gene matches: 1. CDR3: CASTGLAGYEQYF. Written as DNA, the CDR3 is TGTGCCAGCACGGGACTAGCGGGCTACGAGCAGTACTTC.

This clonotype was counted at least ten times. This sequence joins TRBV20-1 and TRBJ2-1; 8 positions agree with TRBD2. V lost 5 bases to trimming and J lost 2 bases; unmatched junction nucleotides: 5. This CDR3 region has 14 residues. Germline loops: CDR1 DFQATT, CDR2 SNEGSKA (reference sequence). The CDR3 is CSAFAGGTYNEQFF. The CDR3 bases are TGCAGTGCTTTCGCGGGGGGAACCTACAATGAGCAGTTCTTC.

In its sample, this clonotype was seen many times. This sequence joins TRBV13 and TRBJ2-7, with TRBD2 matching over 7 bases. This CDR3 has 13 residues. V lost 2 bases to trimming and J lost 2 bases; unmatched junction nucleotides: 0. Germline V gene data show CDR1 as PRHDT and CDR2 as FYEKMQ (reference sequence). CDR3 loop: CASSLRGAYEQYF. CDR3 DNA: TGTGCCAGCAGCTTACGGGGGGCCTACGAGCAGTACTTC.

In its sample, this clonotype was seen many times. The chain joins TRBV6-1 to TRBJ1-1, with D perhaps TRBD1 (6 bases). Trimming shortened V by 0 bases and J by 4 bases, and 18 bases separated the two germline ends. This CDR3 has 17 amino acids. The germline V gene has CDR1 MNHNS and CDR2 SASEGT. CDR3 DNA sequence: TGTGCCAGCAGTGAAGCGGTTGGGACCCTCAGGGGCACTGAAGCTTTCTTT. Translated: CASSEAVGTLRGTEAFF.

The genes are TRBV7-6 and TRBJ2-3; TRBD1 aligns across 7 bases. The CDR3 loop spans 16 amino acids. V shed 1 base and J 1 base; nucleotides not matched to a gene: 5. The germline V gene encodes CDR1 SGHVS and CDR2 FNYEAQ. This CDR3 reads CASSLEQGTGTDTQYF. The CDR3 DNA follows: TGTGCCAGCAGCTTAGAACAGGGGACCGGCACAGATACGCAGTATTTT.

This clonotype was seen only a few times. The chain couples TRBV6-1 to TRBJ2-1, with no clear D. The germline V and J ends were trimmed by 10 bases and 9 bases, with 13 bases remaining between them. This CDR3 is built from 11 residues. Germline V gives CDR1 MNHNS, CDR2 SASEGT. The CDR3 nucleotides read TGTGCCACCGCCGTAAACTTTGAGCAGTTCTTC. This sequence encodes CATAVNFEQFF.

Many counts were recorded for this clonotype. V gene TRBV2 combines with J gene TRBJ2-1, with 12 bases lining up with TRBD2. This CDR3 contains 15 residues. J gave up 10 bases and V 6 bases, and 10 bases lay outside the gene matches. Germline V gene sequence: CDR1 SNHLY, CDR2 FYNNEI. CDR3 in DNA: TGTGCCAGCAGCCAGCTAGCGGGAGGGCCCAGAGAGCAGTTCTTC. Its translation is CASSQLAGGPREQFF.

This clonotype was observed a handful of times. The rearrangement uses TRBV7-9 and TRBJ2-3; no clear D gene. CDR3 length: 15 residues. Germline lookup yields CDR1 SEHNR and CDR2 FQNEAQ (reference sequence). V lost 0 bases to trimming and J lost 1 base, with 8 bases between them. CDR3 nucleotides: TGTGCCAGCAGCTTAGCGCTCTTGGGCACAGATACGCAGTATTTT. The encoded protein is CASSLALLGTDTQYF.

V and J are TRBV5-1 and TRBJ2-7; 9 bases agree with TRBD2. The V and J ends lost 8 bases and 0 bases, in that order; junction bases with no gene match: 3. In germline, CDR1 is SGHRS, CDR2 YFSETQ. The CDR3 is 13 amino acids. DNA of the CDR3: TGCGCCAGTCGGACTAGCGACTCCTACGAGCAGTACTTC. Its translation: CASRTSDSYEQYF.

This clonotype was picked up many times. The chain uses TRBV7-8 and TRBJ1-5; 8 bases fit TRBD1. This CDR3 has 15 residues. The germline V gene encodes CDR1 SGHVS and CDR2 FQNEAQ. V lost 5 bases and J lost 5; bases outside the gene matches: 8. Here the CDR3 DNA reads TGTGCCAGCAGCCTGGGACAGGTAAAAGATCAGCCCCAGCATTTT. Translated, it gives CASSLGQVKDQPQHF.

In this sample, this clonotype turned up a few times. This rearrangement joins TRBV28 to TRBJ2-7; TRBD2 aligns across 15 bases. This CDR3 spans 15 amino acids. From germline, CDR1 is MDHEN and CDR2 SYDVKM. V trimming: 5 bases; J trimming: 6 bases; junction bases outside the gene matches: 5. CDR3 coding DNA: TGTGCCAGCAGTACCCAGGGACTAGCGGGAGGCGAGCAGTACTTC. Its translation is CASSTQGLAGGEQYF.

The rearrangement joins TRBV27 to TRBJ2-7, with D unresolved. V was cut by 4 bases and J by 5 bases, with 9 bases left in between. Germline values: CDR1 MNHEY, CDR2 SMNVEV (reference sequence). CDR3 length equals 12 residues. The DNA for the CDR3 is TGTGCCAGCAGTTCGATGGGGAACGAGCAGTACTTC. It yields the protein CASSSMGNEQYF.

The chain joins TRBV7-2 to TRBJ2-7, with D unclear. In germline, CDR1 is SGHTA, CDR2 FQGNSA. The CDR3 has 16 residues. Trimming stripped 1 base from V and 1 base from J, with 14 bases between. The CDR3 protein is CASSLEIVRLSYEQYF. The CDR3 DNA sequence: TGTGCCAGCAGCTTAGAGATTGTGAGGCTGTCCTACGAGCAGTACTTC.

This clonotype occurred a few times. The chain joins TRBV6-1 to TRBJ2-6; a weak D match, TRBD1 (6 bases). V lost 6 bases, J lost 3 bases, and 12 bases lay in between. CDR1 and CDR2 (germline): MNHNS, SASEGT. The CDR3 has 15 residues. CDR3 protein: CASRDRLGGANVLTF. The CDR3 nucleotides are TGTGCCAGCAGAGACAGGTTAGGTGGGGCCAACGTCCTGACTTTC.

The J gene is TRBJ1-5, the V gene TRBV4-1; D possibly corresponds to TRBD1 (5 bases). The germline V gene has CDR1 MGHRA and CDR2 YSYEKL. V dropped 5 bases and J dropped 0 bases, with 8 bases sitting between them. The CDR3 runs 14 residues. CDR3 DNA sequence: TGCGCCAGCAGCGGGACGGATAGCAATCAGCCCCAGCATTTT. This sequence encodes CASSGTDSNQPQHF.